Listed below are T cell receptor beta chains from one sample, sequenced in a study of cytomegalovirus exposure and HLA in healthy donors. Clones were sequenced by immunoSEQ multiplex PCR, and TCRdb holds only the in-frame ones, with some missing. The table includes 65,000 to 90,000 clones, more than 75% detected once. Material for sequencing was PBMCs. The receptor source for this set is a man younger than 35 in good health and CMV-seronegative. CDR3s include the opening cysteine and the closing phenylalanine or tryptophan. The D gene is left open where the match is weak. Clone size, where shown, is once, few, many, or a class for clones that have expanded.

CDR3aa | CDR3nt | v_gene | d_gene | len | j_gene | abundance
CASSGIGGTEAFF | TGCGCCAGCAGCGGTATAGGGGGAACTGAAGCTTTCTTT | TRBV5-1 | - | 13 | TRBJ1-1 | -
CASSAVWDSPLHF | TGCGCCAGCAGCGCGGTCTGGGATTCACCCCTCCACTTT | TRBV5-1 | - | 13 | TRBJ1-6 | few
CASRQGNEQFF | TGTGCCAGCAGACAGGGCAATGAGCAGTTCTTC | TRBV6-1 | - | 11 | TRBJ2-1 | -
CASSLRGPRETQYF | TGTGCCAGCAGCTTAAGGGGTCCGAGGGAGACCCAGTACTTC | TRBV13 | - | 14 | TRBJ2-5 | -
CASSQVLRQATNEKLFF | TGCGCCAGCAGCCAAGTGCTCAGACAAGCAACTAATGAAAAACTGTTTTTT | TRBV4-3 | - | 17 | TRBJ1-4 | -
CASSSNPRYGYTF | TGTGCCAGCAGTTCTAACCCTAGGTATGGCTACACCTTC | TRBV7-9 | - | 13 | TRBJ1-2 | -
CASSSPPGTNYGYTF | TGTGCCAGCAGCTCCCCACCGGGGACTAACTATGGCTACACCTTC | TRBV5-4 | - | 15 | TRBJ1-2 | -
CASSYSAGAGQPQHF | TGTGCCAGCAGTTACTCCGCAGGGGCCGGTCAGCCCCAGCATTTT | TRBV6-7 | - | 15 | TRBJ1-5 | -
CASSEGSGGSTDTQYF | TGTGCCAGCAGTGAAGGTAGCGGGGGGAGCACAGATACGCAGTATTTT | TRBV25-1 | TRBD2 | 16 | TRBJ2-3 | -
CASSTSMPGQGSEQYF | TGTGCCAGCAGTACGTCCATGCCGGGACAGGGATCCGAGCAGTACTTC | TRBV28 | TRBD1 | 16 | TRBJ2-7 | -
CASSQDEYSSSTDTQYF | TGTGCCAGCAGCCAAGATGAATACAGCTCTAGCACAGATACGCAGTATTTT | TRBV4-2 | - | 17 | TRBJ2-3 | -
CASSPRRQGANEQFF | TGTGCCAGCAGCCCCCGAAGACAGGGGGCCAATGAGCAGTTCTTC | TRBV27 | TRBD1 | 15 | TRBJ2-1 | -
CASSKVGLAANEQFF | TGCGCCAGCAGCAAAGTGGGACTAGCGGCCAATGAGCAGTTCTTC | TRBV4-1 | TRBD2 | 15 | TRBJ2-1 | -
CASSPGQNSGNTIYF | TGTGCCAGCAGTCCGGGACAAAACTCTGGAAACACCATATATTTT | TRBV25-1 | - | 15 | TRBJ1-3 | -
CASSEIGQGFHYGYTF | TGTGCCAGCAGTGAGATAGGACAGGGGTTCCACTATGGCTACACCTTC | TRBV2 | TRBD1 | 16 | TRBJ1-2 | -
CVSSFGLAGLLNYEQYF | TGTGTCAGCAGTTTCGGACTAGCGGGCCTCTTAAACTACGAGCAGTACTTC | TRBV27 | TRBD2 | 17 | TRBJ2-7 | few
CASSQDWRGAYEQYF | TGCGCCAGCAGCCAAGATTGGCGGGGGGCGTACGAGCAGTACTTC | TRBV4-1 | TRBD2 | 15 | TRBJ2-7 | -
CASSLEWSGGLYEQYF | TGTGCCAGCAGCTTAGAATGGTCAGGGGGCCTCTACGAGCAGTACTTC | TRBV7-2 | TRBD1 | 16 | TRBJ2-7 | -
CSAPRGFEQYF | TGCAGTGCTCCCCGCGGGTTCGAGCAGTACTTC | TRBV20-1 | - | 11 | TRBJ2-7 | -
CASSQTEGTYEQYF | TGCGCCAGCAGCCAAACCGAGGGAACCTACGAGCAGTACTTC | TRBV4-3 | - | 14 | TRBJ2-7 | -
CASSPQGYYGYTF | TGTGCCAGCAGTCCGCAGGGGTACTATGGCTACACCTTC | TRBV6-1 | - | 13 | TRBJ1-2 | -
CASRDWTGTTNTGELFF | TGCGCCAGCAGAGACTGGACAGGGACCACGAACACCGGGGAGCTGTTTTTT | TRBV10-2 | TRBD1 | 17 | TRBJ2-2 | -
CAISGYRLAGGDEQFF | TGTGCCATCAGTGGGTATAGGCTAGCGGGGGGCGATGAGCAGTTCTTC | TRBV10-3 | TRBD2 | 16 | TRBJ2-1 | -
CASSKEAYEQYF | TGTGCCAGCAGTAAGGAGGCCTACGAGCAGTACTTC | TRBV25-1 | - | 12 | TRBJ2-7 | -
CASSDSNLAGVDTQYF | TGTGCCAGCAGTGACTCGAATCTAGCGGGAGTGGATACGCAGTATTTT | TRBV6-4 | TRBD2 | 16 | TRBJ2-3 | -
CASSQRVGNTEAFF | TGTGCCAGCAGTCAACGTGTCGGGAACACTGAAGCTTTCTTT | TRBV6-5 | - | 14 | TRBJ1-1 | few
CASSVGTSPSDTQYF | TGTGCCAGCAGCGTCGGGACTAGTCCTTCAGATACGCAGTATTTT | TRBV5-8 | TRBD2 | 15 | TRBJ2-3 | -
CASSFNSPASGGEMSYF | TGTGCCAGCAGTTTTAACAGTCCGGCTAGCGGGGGGGAAATGTCGTACTTC | TRBV28 | TRBD2 | 17 | TRBJ2-7 | once
CASSPGTSGSGNIQYF | TGTGCCAGCAGCCCCGGGACTAGCGGGAGTGGAAACATTCAGTACTTC | TRBV9 | TRBD2 | 16 | TRBJ2-4 | -
CASSGKTGTSGYTF | TGTGCCAGCAGTGGGAAGACCGGGACAAGTGGCTACACCTTC | TRBV2 | - | 14 | TRBJ1-2 | once
CASTLSGGSPEAFF | TGCGCCAGCACTTTATCGGGAGGCTCTCCTGAAGCTTTCTTT | TRBV5-1 | - | 14 | TRBJ1-1 | -
CASRRTSGGVYEQYF | TGTGCCAGCAGGCGGACTAGCGGGGGAGTCTACGAGCAGTACTTC | TRBV7-6 | TRBD2 | 15 | TRBJ2-7 | -
CASSPVFSGLADSYNEQFF | TGCGCCAGCAGCCCCGTCTTCTCGGGACTAGCGGACTCCTACAATGAGCAGTTCTTC | TRBV4-1 | TRBD2 | 19 | TRBJ2-1 | -
CASSQGGTSEQYF | TGCGCCAGCAGCCAGGGGGGTACAAGCGAGCAGTACTTC | TRBV4-3 | - | 13 | TRBJ2-7 | -
CASSPLMGGRVDTQYF | TGTGCCAGCAGTCCCCTGATGGGGGGTCGGGTAGATACGCAGTATTTT | TRBV28 | - | 16 | TRBJ2-3 | -